The 32 T cell receptor beta chains reported below all come from one sample, sequenced in a study of metastatic and nonmetastatic thyroid tumors. Until they underwent thyroid surgery, no patient had received any treatment. TCRdb ran MiXCR on the PCR reads. The repertoire includes about 40,000 clones, around 17% of them detected once, and roughly 9.8% sits in the top ten. Sample: tumor tissue. All receptors derive from a female donor with papillary thyroid cancer or a benign thyroid nodule (not recorded which). Some clones in this sample may be carry-over from other donors' samples.

In its sample, this clone was seen many times. This rearrangement joins TRBV30 to TRBJ2-7; 9 bases align to TRBD2. CDR3 length equals 16 residues. Germline lookup yields CDR1 GTSNPN and CDR2 SVGIG (reference sequence). V lost 0 bases and J lost 1; bases outside the gene matches: 7. CDR3 sequence reads: CAWSVPGGRVSYEQYF. The CDR3 nucleotides are TGTGCCTGGAGTGTACCGGGCGGGAGGGTGTCCTACGAGCAGTACTTC.

This clone was recorded many times. The rearrangement links TRBV7-2 to TRBJ2-1, with D hard to call. V lost 3 bases and J 5 bases, leaving 14 bases between the germline ends. The CDR3 is 15 residues long. CDR1 SGHTA and CDR2 FQGNSA come from the germline V gene. CDR3 sequence (DNA): TGTGCCAGCAGCTTCGGGCTGACACTAAACAATGAGCAGTTCTTC. As protein: CASSFGLTLNNEQFF.

This clone was detected many times. CDR3 sequence reads: CASSPPSSYGYTF. CDR3 coding DNA: TGTGCCAGCAGCCCCCCGTCTTCCTATGGCTACACCTTC. The chain employs TRBV7-2 and TRBJ1-2; D not resolved. The V gene's germline CDR1 is SGHTA and CDR2 FQGNSA. This CDR3 has 13 amino acids. V shed 5 bases and J shed 4 bases, with 11 bases lying between them.

In this sample, this clone turned up a few times. This chain links TRBV6-2 or TRBV6-3 with TRBJ2-1; D unresolved. V was trimmed by 5 bases and J by 9 bases, leaving 14 bases between them. The CDR3 covers 13 residues. CDR1 is MNHEY and CDR2 is SVGEGT in the germline V gene. CDR3 bases: TGTGCCAGCAGTCAGCCCCTCGTTAGTGAGCAGTTCTTC. Its translation: CASSQPLVSEQFF.

In its sample, this clone was seen many times. The chain is built from TRBV12-3 or TRBV12-4 and TRBJ2-3; D might be TRBD2 (6 bases). V lost 6 bases to trimming and J lost 3 bases, with 16 bases between them. The CDR3 is made up of 15 amino acids. The DNA of the CDR3 is TGTGCCAGCAGCCCGGGGGATCCGGCGACAGATACGCAGTATTTT. Protein sequence: CASSPGDPATDTQYF.

This clone came up many times. The rearrangement uses TRBV7-9 and TRBJ1-1; maybe TRBD1 (5 bases). The V end lost 6 bases, the J end lost 5 bases, and 13 bases lay between the germline ends. Germline V gene lookup returns CDR1 SEHNR and CDR2 FQNEAQ (reference sequence). The CDR3 has 13 amino acids. CDR3: CASRPRDQTEAFF. CDR3 in DNA: TGTGCCAGCAGGCCCCGGGACCAGACTGAAGCTTTCTTT. The whole variable domain, remainder taken from reference TRBV7-9 and TRBJ1-1, is DTGVSQNPRHKITKRGQNVTFRCDPISEHNRLYWYRQTLGQGPEFLTYFQNEAQLEKSRLLSDRFSAERPKGSFSTLEIQRTEQGDSAMYLCASRPRDQTEAFFGQGTRLTVV.

This clone was observed at least ten times. V usage is TRBV5-1 and J usage is TRBJ2-7, with D possibly TRBD1 on 5 matching bases. The CDR3 is made up of 13 amino acids. The V end lost 4 bases, the J end lost 5 bases, and 13 bases lay between the germline ends. Germline CDR1 and CDR2: SGHRS and YFSETQ. CDR3 coding DNA: TGCGCCAGCAGCGCACTTGGCAGGGACGAGCAGTACTTC. Its protein product is CASSALGRDEQYF.

This clone was seen at least ten times. This sequence joins TRBV2 and TRBJ2-1; TRBD2 aligns across 7 bases. This CDR3 has 17 residues. After removal of 5 bases from V and 0 bases from J, the junction contained 10 bases not matched to a gene. CDR1 is SNHLY and CDR2 is FYNNEI in the germline V gene. The CDR3 region is CASSRDYLSSSYNEQFF. The CDR3 DNA reads as TGTGCCAGCAGTAGGGACTACCTATCGAGCTCCTACAATGAGCAGTTCTTC.

A word on this clone: The junction and the germline gene differ at one end; a read error may be behind it. This chain joins TRBV24-1 and TRBJ2-5, with D possibly called TRBD1 or TRBD2 (5 bases each). There are 17 residues in the CDR3. The germline V gene has CDR1 KGHDR and CDR2 SFDVKD. Here the CDR3 DNA reads TGTGCCACCAGTGATACCCGTATGACAGCTGGGGGAGAGACCCAGTGCTTC. Protein product: CATSDTRMTAGGETQCF.

This clone was seen many times. This chain links TRBV20-1 with TRBJ2-3; D remains unclear. This CDR3 comprises 12 residues. V was trimmed by 2 bases and J by 6 bases, leaving 9 bases between them. Germline-derived CDR1 and CDR2 are DFQATT and SNEGSKA (reference sequence). In DNA form, the CDR3 reads TGCAGTGCTAGAACTGAATTGGATACGCAGTATTTT. Protein product: CSARTELDTQYF.

This clone appeared many times. The chain carries TRBV4-1 and TRBJ1-5, with a possible D match to TRBD1 (6 bases). Per germline, CDR1 MGHRA and CDR2 YSYEKL. V was pared by 0 bases and J by 2 bases, with 20 bases between. The CDR3 contains 19 residues. The CDR3 here is CASSQDRLARGIGNQPQHF. The CDR3 DNA sequence: TGCGCCAGCAGCCAAGATCGGTTGGCTAGGGGGATAGGCAATCAGCCCCAGCATTTT.

There are many counts of this clone. The chain joins TRBV5-4 to TRBJ2-3; 11 bases map to TRBD2. Germline CDR1 SGHNT, CDR2 YYREEE (reference sequence). The J segment lost 2 bases and the V segment lost 3 bases, leaving 5 bases of the junction unmatched. The CDR3 covers 16 residues. In DNA, the CDR3 is TGTGCCAGCAGCTCACTAGCGGGAGTTACCACAGATACGCAGTATTTT. Translated, it gives CASSSLAGVTTDTQYF.

There are many counts of this clone. The rearrangement joins TRBV10-1 to TRBJ2-4; D ambiguous. V lost 3 bases, J lost 0 bases, and 12 bases lay in between. CDR3 length: 16 residues. Germline CDR1 and CDR2: WNHNN and SYGVQD (reference sequence). In DNA form, the CDR3 reads TGCGCCAGCAGTGAAATACTGACATCAGCCAAAAACATTCAGTACTTC. Encoded protein: CASSEILTSAKNIQYF.

Many counts were recorded for this clone. The chain employs TRBV30 and TRBJ1-1, with 12 bases lining up with TRBD1. With 1 base clipped from V and 5 bases from J, the junction kept 5 bases outside the gene matches. Germline-derived CDR1 and CDR2 are GTSNPN and SVGIG (reference sequence). This CDR3 is built from 15 residues. The CDR3 sequence is CAWSEGQGAWTEAFF. DNA of the CDR3: TGTGCCTGGAGTGAGGGACAGGGGGCTTGGACTGAAGCTTTCTTT.

Many counts were recorded for this clone. Other DNA sequences in this sample translate to the same CDR3. This chain links TRBV5-1 with TRBJ2-1; possibly TRBD1 or TRBD2 for D (5 bases each). Trimming took off 2 bases at V and 0 bases at J, with 9 bases between the two ends. CDR1 is SGHRS and CDR2 is YFSETQ in the germline V gene. The CDR3 runs 15 residues. For the CDR3, the DNA is TGCGCCAGCAGCTTCCGGGACCCCTCCTACAATGAGCAGTTCTTC. It codes for CASSFRDPSYNEQFF.

This clone has a count of ten or more. J is TRBJ2-2 and V is TRBV27, with TRBD2 identical over 7 bases. V was clipped by 5 bases and J by 3 bases; unmatched bases: 9. Per germline, CDR1 MNHEY and CDR2 SMNVEV (reference sequence). CDR3 length: 16 amino acids. CDR3 sequence reads: CASSEPRGVDTGELFF. Written as DNA, the CDR3 is TGTGCCAGCAGTGAGCCACGGGGGGTCGACACCGGGGAGCTGTTTTTT.

Ten or more counts support this clone. This chain uses TRBV20-1 with TRBJ2-7; 7 positions match TRBD2. The germline V gene has CDR1 DFQATT and CDR2 SNEGSKA (reference sequence). The CDR3 is 13 residues long. J gave up 2 bases and V 2 bases, and 3 bases lay outside the gene matches. The CDR3 nucleotides read TGCAGTGCTAGACCTAGCGGCCCCTACGAGCAGTACTTC. Translating gives CSARPSGPYEQYF.

V is TRBV5-6 and J is TRBJ1-3; D is unclear. The CDR3 runs to 15 residues. The V end lost 4 bases, the J end lost 6 bases, and 17 bases lay between the germline ends. The germline V gene encodes CDR1 SGHDT and CDR2 YYEEEE. The CDR3 coding sequence is TGTGCCAGCAGCCACAGCGTTACCTTCGTAAACACCATATATTTT. It encodes CASSHSVTFVNTIYF.

In its sample, this clone was seen many times. This chain uses TRBV18 with TRBJ1-2; D gene uncertain. The length of the CDR3 is 13 residues. Trimming left V 3 bases short and J 6 bases short, with 11 bases between. The germline CDR1 and CDR2 sequences are KGHSH and LQKENI. CDR3 residues: CASSPGRADGYTF. For the CDR3, the DNA is TGTGCCAGCTCACCGGGAAGGGCTGATGGCTACACCTTC.

This clone was counted at least ten times. The V gene is TRBV19, the J gene TRBJ1-4; TRBD1 matches at 7 bases. The CDR3 has 15 residues. Germline lookup yields CDR1 LNHDA and CDR2 SQIVND (reference sequence). The V segment lost 5 bases and the J segment 4 bases; nucleotides outside the gene matches: 7. Here the CDR3 reads CASSLGTANNEKLFF. CDR3 DNA: TGTGCCAGTAGTCTGGGGACAGCCAATAATGAAAAACTGTTTTTT. The variable domain in full, completed from reference TRBV19 and TRBJ1-4, reads DGGITQSPKYLFRKEGQNVTLSCEQNLNHDAMYWYRQDPGQGLRLIYYSQIVNDFQKGDIAEGYSVSREKKESFPLTVTSAQKNPTAFYLCASSLGTANNEKLFFGSGTQLSVL.

This clone was detected a few times. The chain couples TRBV28 to TRBJ2-7; perhaps TRBD2 as D (5 bases). Per germline, CDR1 MDHEN and CDR2 SYDVKM. CDR3 length: 16 residues. Trimming took off 2 bases at V and 2 bases at J, with 16 bases between the two ends. The CDR3 reads CASSLAWGARAYEQYF. DNA of the CDR3: TGTGCCAGCAGTTTAGCTTGGGGAGCCCGAGCCTACGAGCAGTACTTC.

Remarks on this clone: A much more abundant neighbour one base away suggests this may be a read error. The J gene is TRBJ1-4, the V gene TRBV5-1; possibly TRBD1 for D (6 bases). Germline V gene sequence: CDR1 SGHRS, CDR2 YFSETQ. The CDR3 has 15 amino acids. Here the CDR3 DNA reads TGCGCCGGCAGCTTGCAAAGGGGGGGAGGTGAAAAACTGTTTTTT. Residues: CAGSLQRGGGEKLFF.

The chain recombines TRBV15 with TRBJ2-3; 10 bases fit TRBD2. CDR1 is LNHNV, CDR2 YYDKDF, per germline (reference sequence). The CDR3 extends over 18 amino acids. The V and J ends lost 0 bases and 6 bases, in that order; junction bases with no gene match: 12. The CDR3 loop is CATSRDTLAGAEADTQYF. CDR3 nucleotides: TGTGCCACCAGCAGAGATACCCTAGCGGGAGCCGAGGCGGATACGCAGTATTTT. Full variable domain (rest looked up from reference TRBV15 and TRBJ2-3): DAMVIQNPRYQVTQFGKPVTLSCSQTLNHNVMYWYQQKSSQAPKLLFHYYDKDFNNEADTPDNFQSRRPNTSFCFLDIRSPGLGDTAMYLCATSRDTLAGAEADTQYFGPGTRLTVL.

This clone was found many times. The chain is built from TRBV28 and TRBJ1-5; no clear D gene. From germline, CDR1 is MDHEN and CDR2 SYDVKM. V lost 8 bases, J lost 9 bases, and 14 bases lay in between. The CDR3 is made up of 12 amino acids. The DNA for the CDR3 is TGTGCCAGCCAGACACGCTTCGGGCCCCAGCATTTT. It translates to CASQTRFGPQHF.

This clone was observed many times. The CDR3 is CSVQAGHWNTEAFF. The CDR3 bases are TGCAGCGTCCAAGCGGGACATTGGAACACTGAAGCTTTCTTT. The V gene is TRBV29-1, the J gene TRBJ1-1, with D possibly being TRBD1 (6 bases). Germline V gives CDR1 SQVTM, CDR2 ANQGSEA. Trimming stripped 6 bases from V and 1 base from J, with 15 bases between. This CDR3 is built from 14 residues.

This clone was seen ten or more times. The chain couples TRBV24-1 to TRBJ1-1; perhaps TRBD1 as D (5 bases). The germline gives CDR1 KGHDR, CDR2 SFDVKD. V was pared by 2 bases and J by 9 bases, with 12 bases between. The CDR3 covers 13 residues. This chain's CDR3 is CATSDSGSLKAFF. CDR3 sequence (DNA): TGTGCCACCAGTGATTCAGGGTCCTTAAAAGCTTTCTTT.

Ten or more counts support this clone. The chain has TRBV29-1 and TRBJ2-7; TRBD2 might be the D (6 bases). Deletions cut 5 bases from V and 3 bases from J, with 14 bases between. The CDR3 covers 13 residues. Per the germline V gene, CDR1 is SQVTM and CDR2 is ANQGSEA. CDR3 coding DNA: TGCAGCGTTACCCCGGTTAGCGGCTACGAGCAGTACTTC. Protein sequence: CSVTPVSGYEQYF.

This clone was recorded many times. The CDR3 is CASSPSGSYYGYTF. CDR3 bases: TGTGCCAGCAGCCCATCCGGGAGCTACTATGGCTACACCTTC. The chain employs TRBV3-1 and TRBJ1-2, with no clear D. Germline CDR1 reads LGHDT; CDR2 reads YNNKEL (reference sequence). Trimming shortened V by 4 bases and J by 3 bases, and 12 bases separated the two germline ends. CDR3 length equals 14 residues.

This clone occurred many times. This rearrangement joins TRBV9 to TRBJ1-4; 10 nucleotides match TRBD1. This CDR3 contains 15 residues. Germline values: CDR1 SGDLS, CDR2 YYNGEE. The V and J ends lost 3 bases and 6 bases, in that order; junction bases with no gene match: 5. DNA of the CDR3: TGTGCCAGCAGCGACCCCGGGACAGGGGATGAAAAACTGTTTTTT. Translated: CASSDPGTGDEKLFF.

At least ten counts were recorded for this clone. This chain uses TRBV5-1 with TRBJ1-5; 10 bases align to TRBD1. J gave up 6 bases and V 4 bases, and 19 bases lay outside the gene matches. This CDR3 is built from 19 residues. The germline V gene has CDR1 SGHRS and CDR2 YFSETQ. The CDR3 DNA reads TGCGCCAGCAGCCGCGAGCCAACTGACAGGGGGCGCTGGGCTCAGCCCCAGCATTTT. Protein: CASSREPTDRGRWAQPQHF.

The V gene is TRBV7-7, the J gene TRBJ2-2, with D tentatively TRBD2 (5 bases). The CDR3 consists of 13 residues. Germline CDR1 SSHAT, CDR2 FNYEAQ (reference sequence). DNA of the CDR3: TGTGCTGTCGCAACGGGGAAGGGCGGGGAGCTGTTTTTT. It encodes CAVATGKGGELFF.

This clone was recorded at least ten times. V usage is TRBV25-1 and J usage is TRBJ1-1; D remains ambiguous. CDR1 is MGHDK, CDR2 SYGVNS, per germline. The CDR3 has 12 amino acids. Trimming shortened V by 3 bases and J by 9 bases, and 11 bases separated the two germline ends. CDR3 sequence reads: CASSDDGFKAFF. Here the CDR3 DNA reads TGTGCCAGCAGTGACGACGGGTTTAAAGCTTTCTTT.